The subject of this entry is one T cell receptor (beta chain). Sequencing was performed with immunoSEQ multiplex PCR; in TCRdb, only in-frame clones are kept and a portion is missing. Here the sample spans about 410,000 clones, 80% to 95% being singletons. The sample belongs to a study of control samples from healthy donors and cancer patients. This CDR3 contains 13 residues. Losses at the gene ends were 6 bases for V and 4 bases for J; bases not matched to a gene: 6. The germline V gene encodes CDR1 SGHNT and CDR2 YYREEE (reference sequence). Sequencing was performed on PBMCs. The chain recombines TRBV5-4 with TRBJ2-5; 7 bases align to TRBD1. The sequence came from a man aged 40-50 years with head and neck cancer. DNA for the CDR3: TGTGCCAGCATCGACCGGGACAGAGAGACCCAGTACTTC. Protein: CASIDRDRETQYF.